The 7 T cell receptor beta chains listed next were all sequenced from one sample in a study of cytomegalovirus exposure and HLA in healthy donors. 13 Jbeta primers and 60 Vbeta primers were used for the PCR. Method: immunoSEQ multiplex PCR; TCRdb's copy keeps in-frame clones and lacks some. This table lists fewer than 250,000 clones. Sequencing input: PBMCs. The source is a young woman in good health and CMV-seropositive.

On this clone: One end of the junction fails to match germline, which may point to a read error. The chain couples TRBV7-2 to TRBJ1-1; the D gene is possibly TRBD1 (6 bases). The germline CDR1 and CDR2 sequences are SGHTA and FQGNSA. The CDR3 extends over 12 amino acids. CDR3 bases: TGTGCCAGCAGTTTAGACAGGAATCCAGCTTTCTTT. Its translation is CASSLDRNPAFF.

J is TRBJ2-7 and V is TRBV7-2; D might be TRBD2 (6 bases). The germline V and J ends were trimmed by 6 bases and 6 bases, with 21 bases remaining between them. The CDR3 runs to 15 residues. The germline gives CDR1 SGHTA, CDR2 FQGNSA. The CDR3 loop reads CASRMAGPYRGEQYF. The CDR3 nucleotides are TGTGCCAGCAGAATGGCGGGGCCGTATCGGGGCGAGCAGTACTTC. Using reference TRBV7-2 and TRBJ2-7 for the parts outside the CDR3, the full variable domain is GAGVSQSPSNKVTEKGKDVELRCDPISGHTALYWYRQSLGQGLEFLIYFQGNSAPDKSGLPSDRFSAERTGGSVSTLTIQRTQQEDSAVYLCASRMAGPYRGEQYFGPGTRLTVT.

The CDR3 loop reads CARDIEQFF. The CDR3 DNA sequence: TGTGCCAGGGACATTGAGCAGTTCTTC. The V gene is TRBV19, the J gene TRBJ2-1, with D perhaps TRBD1 (5 bases). V was trimmed by 9 bases and J by 9 bases, leaving 6 bases between them. The CDR3 loop spans 9 amino acids. From germline, CDR1 is LNHDA and CDR2 SQIVND (reference sequence).

The chain uses TRBV5-1 and TRBJ2-7; 12 bases map to TRBD1. Germline assignment: CDR1 SGHRS and CDR2 YFSETQ. This CDR3 has 15 amino acids. V was clipped by 4 bases and J by 3 bases; unmatched bases: 5. The CDR3: CASSPRDRGLYEQYF. CDR3 in DNA: TGCGCCAGCAGCCCCCGGGACAGGGGGCTCTACGAGCAGTACTTC.

V usage is TRBV5-6 and J usage is TRBJ2-5, with 7 bases matching TRBD2. Germline loops: CDR1 SGHDT, CDR2 YYEEEE. The ends lost 2 bases at V and 2 bases at J; junction bases unmatched: 15. The CDR3 covers 18 residues. CDR3 residues: CASSLPPGLLSLQETQYF. The CDR3 coding sequence is TGTGCCAGCAGCTTACCCCCGGGACTACTTTCCCTTCAAGAGACCCAGTACTTC.

The chain employs TRBV5-6 and TRBJ2-3; D remains unclear. This CDR3 has 12 amino acids. Per the germline V gene, CDR1 is SGHDT and CDR2 is YYEEEE. The germline V and J ends were trimmed by 4 bases and 5 bases, with 8 bases remaining between them. The CDR3 spells CASSRGGDTQYF. The CDR3 DNA reads as TGTGCCAGCAGCCGCGGCGGAGATACGCAGTATTTT.

The rearrangement uses TRBV19 and TRBJ1-1, with 8 positions matching TRBD1. Germline CDR1 is LNHDA and CDR2 is SQIVND (reference sequence). The length of the CDR3 is 13 residues. V dropped 4 bases and J dropped 11; count of bases not matched to a gene: 9. The CDR3 reads CASSTSRQGWAFF. The CDR3 nucleotides are TGTGCCAGTAGTACCTCTCGACAGGGGTGGGCTTTCTTT.